This TCR beta chain was recovered during a study of neurological immune-mediated disorders. 5'RACE generated cDNA with 10-nucleotide random UMIs. TCRdb ran MiXCR on the 5' RACE reads and lists one entry per CDR3 protein. The sample holds around 49,000 distinct CDR3 sequences, about a tenth seen once. The study's findings and limits: The most TCR clonal expansion was seen in HTLV-1-associated myelopathy, whereas the least was seen in multiple sclerosis, below the level in healthy controls. None of the CDR3 amino acid sequences of expanded clones were shared across subjects, and this suggested private repertoires in all groups.

This clonotype was observed at least ten times. Its target is unknown. Deletions cut 3 bases from V and 0 bases from J, with 18 bases between. CDR1 and CDR2 (germline): SGHTA, FQGTGA. This CDR3 contains 19 residues. The time point denotes: longitudinal time-point 1 (baseline). In Maryland, USA, blood bank volunteers were the healthy controls. Sequencing was performed on PBMCs. This rearrangement joins TRBV7-3 to TRBJ1-6; D not certain. This clonotype was obtained from a woman in her thirties or forties in good health. The CDR3 spells CASSLTVRGGSSYNSPLHF. Written as DNA, the CDR3 is TGTGCCAGCAGCTTGACGGTGCGAGGAGGGAGCTCCTATAATTCACCCCTCCACTTT.